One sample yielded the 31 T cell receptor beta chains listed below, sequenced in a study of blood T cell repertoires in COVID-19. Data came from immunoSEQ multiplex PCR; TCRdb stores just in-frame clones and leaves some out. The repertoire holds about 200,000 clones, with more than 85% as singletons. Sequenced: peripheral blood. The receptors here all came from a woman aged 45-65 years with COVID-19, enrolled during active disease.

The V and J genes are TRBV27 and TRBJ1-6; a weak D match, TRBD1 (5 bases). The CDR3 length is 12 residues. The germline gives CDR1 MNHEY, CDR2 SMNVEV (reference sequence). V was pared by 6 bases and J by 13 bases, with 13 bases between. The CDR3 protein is CASSFARGPLHF. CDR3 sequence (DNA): TGTGCCAGCAGCTTTGCACGGGGGCCCCTCCACTTT.

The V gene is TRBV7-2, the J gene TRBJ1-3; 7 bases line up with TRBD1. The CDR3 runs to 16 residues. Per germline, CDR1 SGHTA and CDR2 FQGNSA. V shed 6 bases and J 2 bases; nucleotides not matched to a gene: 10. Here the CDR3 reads CASRIDRETPGNTIYF. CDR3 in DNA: TGTGCCAGCAGGATCGACAGGGAAACCCCTGGAAACACCATATATTTT.

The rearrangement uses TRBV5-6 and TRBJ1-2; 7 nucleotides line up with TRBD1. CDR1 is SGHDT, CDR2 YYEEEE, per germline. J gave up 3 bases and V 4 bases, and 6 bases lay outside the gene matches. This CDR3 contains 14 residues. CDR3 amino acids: CASSRGQLHYGYTF. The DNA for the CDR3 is TGTGCCAGCAGCCGGGGACAGCTCCACTATGGCTACACCTTC. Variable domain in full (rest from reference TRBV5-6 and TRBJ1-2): DAGVTQSPTHLIKTRGQQVTLRCSPKSGHDTVSWYQQALGQGPQFIFQYYEEEERQRGNFPDRFSGHQFPNYSSELNVNALLLGDSALYLCASSRGQLHYGYTFGSGTRLTVV.

In nucleotides, the CDR3 is TGTGCCAGCAGCTTAGGGGGGGTAGGGGGCGTCTATGGCTACACCTTC. Protein: CASSLGGVGGVYGYTF. The chain combines TRBV7-2 with TRBJ1-2, with 7 bases matching TRBD1. The length of the CDR3 is 16 residues. Germline V gene sequence: CDR1 SGHTA, CDR2 FQGNSA. Trimming cost V 1 base and J 4 bases; bases outside gene matches: 9.

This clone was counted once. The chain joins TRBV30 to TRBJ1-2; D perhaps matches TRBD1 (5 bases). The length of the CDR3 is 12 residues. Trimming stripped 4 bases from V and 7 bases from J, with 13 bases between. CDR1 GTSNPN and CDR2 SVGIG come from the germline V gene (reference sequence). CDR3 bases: TGTGCCTGGATTAGTAACGGGGGTGGCTACACCTTC. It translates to CAWISNGGGYTF.

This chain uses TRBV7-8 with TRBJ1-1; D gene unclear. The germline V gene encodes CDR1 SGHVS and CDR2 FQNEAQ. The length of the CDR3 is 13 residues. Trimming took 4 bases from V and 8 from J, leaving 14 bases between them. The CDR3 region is CASSSGWGSEAFF. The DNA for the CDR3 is TGTGCCAGCAGCTCGGGGTGGGGATCAGAAGCTTTCTTT.

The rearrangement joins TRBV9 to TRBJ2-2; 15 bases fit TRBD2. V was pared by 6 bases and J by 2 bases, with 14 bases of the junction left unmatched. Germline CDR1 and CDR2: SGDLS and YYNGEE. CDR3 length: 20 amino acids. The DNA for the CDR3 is TGTGCCAGCACCCGACGGGGACTAGCGGGGGGAAGAATCAACACCGGGGAGCTGTTTTTT. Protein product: CASTRRGLAGGRINTGELFF.

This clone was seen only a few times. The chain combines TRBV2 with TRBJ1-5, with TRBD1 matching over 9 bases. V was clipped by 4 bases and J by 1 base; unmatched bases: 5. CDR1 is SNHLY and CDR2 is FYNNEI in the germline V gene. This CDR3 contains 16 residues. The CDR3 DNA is TGTGCCAGCAGTGCACAGGGGGCGCAGAGCAATCAGCCCCAGCATTTT. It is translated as CASSAQGAQSNQPQHF.

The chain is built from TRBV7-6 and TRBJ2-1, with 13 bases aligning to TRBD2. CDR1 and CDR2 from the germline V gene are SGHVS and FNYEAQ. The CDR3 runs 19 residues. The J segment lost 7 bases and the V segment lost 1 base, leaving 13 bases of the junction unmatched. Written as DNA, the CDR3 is TGTGCCAGCAGCTTAGAACTAGCGGGGGGGCGGTTTTTTTGGAATGAGCAGTTCTTC. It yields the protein CASSLELAGGRFFWNEQFF.

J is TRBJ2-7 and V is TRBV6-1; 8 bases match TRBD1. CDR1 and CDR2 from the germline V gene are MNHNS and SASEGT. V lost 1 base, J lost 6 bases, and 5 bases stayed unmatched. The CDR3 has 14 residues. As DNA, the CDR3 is TGTGCCAGCAGTGAAGTTGAGACAGGGGTCGAGCAGTACGTC. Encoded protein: CASSEVETGVEQYV.

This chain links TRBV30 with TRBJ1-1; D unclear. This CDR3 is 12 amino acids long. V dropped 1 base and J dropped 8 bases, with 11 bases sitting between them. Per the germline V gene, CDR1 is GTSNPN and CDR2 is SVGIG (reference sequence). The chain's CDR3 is CAWSGGSGEAFF. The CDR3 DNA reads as TGTGCCTGGAGTGGTGGGAGCGGCGAAGCTTTCTTT.

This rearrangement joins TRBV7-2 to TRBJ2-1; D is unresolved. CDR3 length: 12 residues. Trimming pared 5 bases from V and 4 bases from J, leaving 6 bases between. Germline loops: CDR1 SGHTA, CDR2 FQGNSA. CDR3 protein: CASSPRYNEQFF. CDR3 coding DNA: TGTGCCAGCAGCCCCCGGTACAATGAGCAGTTCTTC.

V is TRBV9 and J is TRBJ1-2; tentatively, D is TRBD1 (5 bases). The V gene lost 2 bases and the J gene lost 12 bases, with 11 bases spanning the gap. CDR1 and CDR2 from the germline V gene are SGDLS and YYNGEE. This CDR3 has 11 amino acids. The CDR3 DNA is TGTGCCAGCAGCGTCAGGGATAGGCACACCTTC. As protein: CASSVRDRHTF.

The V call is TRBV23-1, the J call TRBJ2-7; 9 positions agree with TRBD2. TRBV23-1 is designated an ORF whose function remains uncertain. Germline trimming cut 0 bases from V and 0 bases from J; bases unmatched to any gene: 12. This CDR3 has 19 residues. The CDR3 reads CASSQSGASGDKFSYEQYV. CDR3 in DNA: TGCGCCAGCAGTCAATCAGGGGCTAGCGGGGATAAGTTCTCCTACGAGCAGTACGTC.

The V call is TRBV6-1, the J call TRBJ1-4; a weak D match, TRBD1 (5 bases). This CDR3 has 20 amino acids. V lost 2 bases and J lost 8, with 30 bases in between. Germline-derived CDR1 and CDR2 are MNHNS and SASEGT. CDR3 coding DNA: TGTGCCAGCAGTGAAACGTTTAATTTCCCTTTTAGGCCAGGGAAAGAAAAACTGTTTTTT. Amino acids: CASSETFNFPFRPGKEKLFF.

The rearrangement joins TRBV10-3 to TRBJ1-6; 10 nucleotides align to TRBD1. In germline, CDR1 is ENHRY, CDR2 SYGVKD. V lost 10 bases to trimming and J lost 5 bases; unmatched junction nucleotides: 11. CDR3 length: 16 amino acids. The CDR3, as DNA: TGTGCCACTCGGACAGGGGGTGAGGGCAATAATTCACCCCTCCACTTT. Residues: CATRTGGEGNNSPLHF.

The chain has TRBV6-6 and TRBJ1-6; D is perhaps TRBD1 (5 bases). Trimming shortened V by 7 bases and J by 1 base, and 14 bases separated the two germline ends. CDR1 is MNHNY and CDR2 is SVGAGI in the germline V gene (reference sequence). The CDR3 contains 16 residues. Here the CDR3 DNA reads TGTGCCAGCACTCCCGGGTCAGGGTCCTATAATTCACCCCTCCACTTT. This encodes CASTPGSGSYNSPLHF.

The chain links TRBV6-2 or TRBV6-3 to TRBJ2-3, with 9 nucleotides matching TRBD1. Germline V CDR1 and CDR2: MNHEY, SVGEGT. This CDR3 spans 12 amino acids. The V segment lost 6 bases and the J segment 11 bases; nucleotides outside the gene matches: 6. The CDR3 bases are TGTGCCAGCAGCCCCCGGGACAGGGAGCAGTATTTT. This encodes CASSPRDREQYF.

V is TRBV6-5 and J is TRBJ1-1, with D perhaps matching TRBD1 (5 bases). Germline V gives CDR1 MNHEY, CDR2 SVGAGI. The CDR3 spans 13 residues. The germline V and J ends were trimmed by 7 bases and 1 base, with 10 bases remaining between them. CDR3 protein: CASMQGSNTEAFF. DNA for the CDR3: TGTGCCAGCATGCAGGGCTCGAACACTGAAGCTTTCTTT.

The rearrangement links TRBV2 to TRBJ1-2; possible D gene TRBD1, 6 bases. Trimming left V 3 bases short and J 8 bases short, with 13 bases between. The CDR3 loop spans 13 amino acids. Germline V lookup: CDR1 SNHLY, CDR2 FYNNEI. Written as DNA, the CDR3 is TGTGCCAGCAGTGACAGGGGAGTGGGAGGCTACACCTTC. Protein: CASSDRGVGGYTF.

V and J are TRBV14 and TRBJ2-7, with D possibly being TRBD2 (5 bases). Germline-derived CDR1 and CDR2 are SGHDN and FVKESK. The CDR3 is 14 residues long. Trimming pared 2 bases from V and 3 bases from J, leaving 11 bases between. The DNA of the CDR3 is TGTGCCAGCAGCCAATACGCCGGGGACTACGAGCAGTACTTC. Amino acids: CASSQYAGDYEQYF.

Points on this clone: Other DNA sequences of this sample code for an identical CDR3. The CDR3 reads CASSMGPETQYF. CDR3 sequence (DNA): TGTGCCAGTAGTATGGGCCCAGAGACCCAGTACTTC. The rearrangement joins TRBV19 to TRBJ2-5, with D uncertain. The CDR3 extends over 12 amino acids. Trimming cost V 3 bases and J 4 bases, with 6 bases left between them. Germline lookup yields CDR1 LNHDA and CDR2 SQIVND (reference sequence).

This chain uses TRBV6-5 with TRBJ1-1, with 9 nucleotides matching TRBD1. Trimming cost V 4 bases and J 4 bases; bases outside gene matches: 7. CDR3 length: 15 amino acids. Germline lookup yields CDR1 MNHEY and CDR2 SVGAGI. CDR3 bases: TGTGCCAGCAGTTTTACAGGGGGCGCAAGCACTGAAGCTTTCTTT. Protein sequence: CASSFTGGASTEAFF.

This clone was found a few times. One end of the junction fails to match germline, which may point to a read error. The CDR3 reads CATLPKGGARINF. The CDR3, as DNA: TGTGCCACCTTACCCAAAGGGGGGGCGCGCATCAACTTC. The chain is built from TRBV12-3 or TRBV12-4 and TRBJ1-2; weak D call: TRBD1 (6 bases). The CDR3 extends over 13 amino acids.

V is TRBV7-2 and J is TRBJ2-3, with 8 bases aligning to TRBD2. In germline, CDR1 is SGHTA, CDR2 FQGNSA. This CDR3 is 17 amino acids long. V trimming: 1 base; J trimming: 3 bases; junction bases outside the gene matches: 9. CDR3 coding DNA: TGTGCCAGCAGCTTAGACCGGGGGGGGCCAGGGACAGATACGCAGTATTTT. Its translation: CASSLDRGGPGTDTQYF.

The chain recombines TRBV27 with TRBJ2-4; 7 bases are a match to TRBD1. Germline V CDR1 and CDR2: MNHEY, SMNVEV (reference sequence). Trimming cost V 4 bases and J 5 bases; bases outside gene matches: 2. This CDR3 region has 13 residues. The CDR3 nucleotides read TGTGCCAGCAGTTGGGACAGTCAAAACATTCAGTACTTC. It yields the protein CASSWDSQNIQYF.

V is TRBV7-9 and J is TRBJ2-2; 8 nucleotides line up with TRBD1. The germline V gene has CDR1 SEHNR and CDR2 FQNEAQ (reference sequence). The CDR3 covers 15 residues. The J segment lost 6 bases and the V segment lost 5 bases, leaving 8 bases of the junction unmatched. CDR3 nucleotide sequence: TGTGCCAGCAGCAACTCTGGACAGGGATCCGGGGAGCTGTTTTTT. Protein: CASSNSGQGSGELFF. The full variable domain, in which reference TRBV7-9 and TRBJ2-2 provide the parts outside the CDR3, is DTGVSQNPRHKITKRGQNVTFRCDPISEHNRLYWYRQTLGQGPEFLTYFQNEAQLEKSRLLSDRFSAERPKGSFSTLEIQRTEQGDSAMYLCASSNSGQGSGELFFGEGSRLTVL.

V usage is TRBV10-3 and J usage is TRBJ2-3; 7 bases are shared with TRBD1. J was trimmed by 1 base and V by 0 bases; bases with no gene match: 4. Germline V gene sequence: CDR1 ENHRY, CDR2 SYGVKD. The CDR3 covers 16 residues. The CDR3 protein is CAISESRQGGTDTQYF. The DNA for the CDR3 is TGTGCCATCAGTGAGTCCAGGCAGGGGGGCACAGATACGCAGTATTTT.

The CDR3 coding sequence is TGTGCCAGTAGTATAGAAACTGGAGATTCACCCCTCCACTTT. It translates to CASSIETGDSPLHF. The chain carries TRBV19 and TRBJ1-6; D is ambiguous. V dropped 0 bases and J dropped 8 bases, with 8 bases sitting between them. Germline assignment: CDR1 LNHDA and CDR2 SQIVND (reference sequence). This CDR3 spans 14 amino acids.

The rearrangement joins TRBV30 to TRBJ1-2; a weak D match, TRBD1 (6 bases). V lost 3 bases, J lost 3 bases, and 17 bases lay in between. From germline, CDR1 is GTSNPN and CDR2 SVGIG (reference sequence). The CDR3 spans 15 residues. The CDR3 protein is CAWRRGGSRDYGYTF. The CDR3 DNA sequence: TGTGCCTGGAGGCGGGGGGGCTCTCGGGACTATGGCTACACCTTC.

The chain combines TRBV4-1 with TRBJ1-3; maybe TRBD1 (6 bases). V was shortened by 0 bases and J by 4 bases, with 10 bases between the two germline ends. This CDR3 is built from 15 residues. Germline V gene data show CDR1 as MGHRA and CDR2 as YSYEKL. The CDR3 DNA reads TGCGCCAGCAGCCAAGAACAGGGTGGGGGAAACACCATATATTTT. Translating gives CASSQEQGGGNTIYF.